Sequencing of this TCR beta chain was carried out in a study of cytotoxic CD8 clonotypes in ibrutinib-treated CLL. There are a few counts of this clone. Libraries were prepared by immunoSEQ multiplex PCR; TCRdb keeps only in-frame clonotypes and omits some of them. The table records 40,000 or so clones, approximately 51% of them present only once. The CDR3 spans 16 residues. Germline V gives CDR1 SGHNT, CDR2 YYREEE (reference sequence). Trimming took 3 bases from V and 8 from J; bases not matched to a gene: 12. This receptor was obtained from a human donor with chronic lymphocytic leukemia. The V call is TRBV5-4, the J call TRBJ1-2; 11 nucleotides line up with TRBD1. Sequences were derived from PBMCs, sampled before ibrutinib treatment. Here the CDR3 DNA reads TGTGCCAGCAGCTCCAACGAGGACAGGGGGCTGGGAGGCTACACCTTC. This codes for CASSSNEDRGLGGYTF.